Listed below are T cell receptor beta chains from one sample, sequenced in a study of Graves' ophthalmopathy and Graves' hyperthyroidism. TCRdb itself ran the multiplex PCR reads through MiXCR, one entry per CDR3 protein. The top ten clones hold approximately 51% of a sample with 200,000 to 250,000 distinct CDR3 sequences, around 42% of them seen once. The sequencing input was peripheral blood. The origin of the receptors is an adult man with Graves' ophthalmopathy. CDR3s include the opening cysteine and the closing phenylalanine or tryptophan. A D gene is named only where the DNA matches it firmly. The size entry is marked missing in some rows and otherwise reads once, few, many or a size class.

J: TRBJ2-1
V: TRBV5-4
D: .
size: .
CDR3: CASSQGEGRYNEQFF
DNA: TGTGCCAGCAGCCAGGGGGAGGGCCGATACAATGAGCAGTTCTTC

J: TRBJ2-5
V: TRBV10-2
D: TRBD2
size: .
CDR3: CASNSGGDETQYF
DNA: TGCGCCAGCAATAGCGGGGGGGACGAGACCCAGTACTTC

J: TRBJ1-6
V: TRBV7-8
D: .
size: few
CDR3: CATGGGLNSPLHF
DNA: TGTGCCACCGGGGGGGGGCTGAATTCACCCCTCCACTTT

J: TRBJ1-2
V: TRBV10-3
D: .
size: .
CDR3: CASSYVGGRGGYTF
DNA: TGTGCCAGCAGTTACGTCGGGGGACGCGGTGGCTACACCTTC

J: TRBJ2-7
V: TRBV7-2
D: .
size: once
CDR3: CASSLAGRFEQYF
DNA: TGTGCCAGCAGCTTAGCGGGTCGGTTCGAGCAGTACTTC

J: TRBJ2-7
V: TRBV20-1
D: TRBD2
size: .
CDR3: CSARLAGFYEQYF
DNA: TGCAGTGCTAGGCTAGCGGGATTCTACGAGCAGTACTTC

J: TRBJ2-7
V: TRBV7-9
D: TRBD1
size: few
CDR3: CASSGPTFIRQGTYEQYF
DNA: TGTGCCAGCAGCGGACCGACCTTTATTCGACAGGGGACCTACGAGCAGTACTTC

J: TRBJ2-5
V: TRBV28
D: .
size: .
CDR3: CASTVGGMAETQYF
DNA: TGTGCCAGCACCGTAGGAGGAATGGCAGAGACCCAGTACTTC

J: TRBJ1-5
V: TRBV12-3/TRBV12-4
D: .
size: .
CDR3: CANSESDRGPQHF
DNA: TGTGCCAACAGTGAATCGGACAGAGGGCCCCAGCATTTT

J: TRBJ2-7
V: TRBV25-1
D: TRBD1
size: few
CDR3: CASRAGTEAYEQYF
DNA: TGTGCCAGCAGAGCCGGGACAGAGGCCTACGAGCAGTACTTC

J: TRBJ1-2
V: TRBV5-1
D: .
size: few
CDR3: CASSFNRDGYTF
DNA: TGCGCCAGCAGCTTCAACCGGGACGGCTACACCTTC

J: TRBJ2-7
V: TRBV24-1
D: .
size: .
CDR3: CASSSRQGMFNEQHF
DNA: TGTGCCAGCAGCTCTAGGCAGGGCATGTTCAACGAGCAGCACTTC

J: TRBJ1-3
V: TRBV20-1
D: TRBD1
size: .
CDR3: CSARAGGGNTIYF
DNA: TGCAGTGCTAGAGCAGGGGGTGGAAACACCATATATTTT

J: TRBJ1-1
V: TRBV10-2
D: TRBD1
size: few
CDR3: CASTDGDRVTLNTEAFF
DNA: TGCGCCAGCACCGACGGGGACAGGGTTACTCTGAACACTGAAGCTTTCTTT

J: TRBJ1-6
V: TRBV7-3
D: TRBD1
size: few
CDR3: CASSLTGGYNSPLHF
DNA: TGTGCCAGCAGCTTGACAGGGGGATATAATTCACCCCTCCACTTT

J: TRBJ1-2
V: TRBV28
D: .
size: few
CDR3: CASSTERGSYGYTF
DNA: TGTGCCAGCAGCACAGAACGAGGATCCTATGGCTACACCTTC

J: TRBJ1-2
V: TRBV7-3
D: .
size: few
CDR3: CASSLTLGSGYTF
DNA: TGTGCCAGCAGCTTAACGTTGGGGAGTGGCTACACCTTC

J: TRBJ1-2
V: TRBV29-1
D: .
size: .
CDR3: CSVPAGLDGYTF
DNA: TGCAGCGTCCCGGCAGGGTTAGATGGCTACACCTTC

J: TRBJ2-5
V: TRBV7-3
D: TRBD2
size: .
CDR3: CASSQMLAGGPSGDETQYF
DNA: TGTGCCAGCAGCCAGATGCTAGCGGGGGGGCCTTCGGGGGATGAGACCCAGTACTTC

J: TRBJ2-5
V: TRBV7-9
D: .
size: few
CDR3: CASSQEDGRQETQYF
DNA: TGTGCCAGCAGCCAAGAGGACGGCCGACAAGAGACCCAGTACTTC

J: TRBJ2-7
V: TRBV12-3/TRBV12-4
D: .
size: once
CDR3: CASSLLGAYEQYF
DNA: TGTGCCAGCAGTTTACTCGGGGCCTACGAGCAGTACTTC

J: TRBJ1-4
V: TRBV7-9
D: TRBD1
size: few
CDR3: CASSLMGTGDEKLFF
DNA: TGTGCCAGCAGCTTAATGGGGACAGGGGATGAAAAACTGTTTTTT

J: TRBJ2-7
V: TRBV6-6
D: .
size: .
CDR3: CASNLYEQYF
DNA: TGTGCCAGCAACCTCTACGAGCAGTACTTC

J: TRBJ2-3
V: TRBV15
D: .
size: few
CDR3: CATSRRALPDTQYF
DNA: TGTGCCACCAGCAGACGGGCCCTCCCAGATACGCAGTATTTT

J: TRBJ1-1
V: TRBV27
D: .
size: .
CDR3: CASSTNRAEAFF
DNA: TGTGCCAGCAGTACAAACAGGGCCGAAGCTTTCTTT

J: TRBJ1-2
V: TRBV20-1
D: .
size: few
CDR3: CSARQIVGYGYTF
DNA: TGCAGTGCGCGTCAGATTGTGGGCTATGGCTACACCTTC

J: TRBJ2-6
V: TRBV3-1
D: .
size: .
CDR3: CASSQVSPFSSGANVLTF
DNA: TGTGCCAGCAGCCAAGTCTCCCCATTTTCATCTGGGGCCAACGTCCTGACTTTC

J: TRBJ2-7
V: TRBV7-9
D: .
size: .
CDR3: CASSLVDTYEQYF
DNA: TGTGCCAGCAGCTTAGTTGATACCTACGAGCAGTACTTC

J: TRBJ1-3
V: TRBV10-3
D: .
size: .
CDR3: CATQIHGTGNTIYF
DNA: TGTGCCACTCAGATCCATGGTACTGGAAACACCATATATTTT

J: TRBJ2-7
V: TRBV9
D: .
size: .
CDR3: CASSAGTEKGEQYF
DNA: TGTGCCAGCAGCGCCGGGACGGAGAAAGGCGAGCAGTACTTC

J: TRBJ2-3
V: TRBV2
D: .
size: once
CDR3: CASTGTHPADTQYF
DNA: TGTGCCAGCACCGGGACTCACCCTGCGGATACGCAGTATTTT

J: TRBJ2-7
V: TRBV7-8
D: TRBD2
size: .
CDR3: CASSSWGLAGVLTPEAPYEQYF
DNA: TGTGCCAGCAGCTCGTGGGGACTAGCGGGAGTCTTAACTCCTGAAGCACCCTACGAGCAGTACTTC

J: TRBJ2-2
V: TRBV24-1
D: TRBD2
size: .
CDR3: CATSSPTSGYTGELFF
DNA: TGTGCCACCAGCTCCCCCACTAGCGGGTACACCGGGGAGCTGTTTTTT

J: TRBJ2-7
V: TRBV7-8
D: .
size: few
CDR3: CASSWESDLSEQYF
DNA: TGTGCCAGCAGCTGGGAATCGGACTTAAGCGAGCAGTACTTC

J: TRBJ1-2
V: TRBV11-2
D: .
size: few
CDR3: CASSLDSGADGYTF
DNA: TGTGCCAGCAGCTTAGATTCGGGGGCAGATGGCTACACCTTC

J: TRBJ2-5
V: TRBV20-1
D: TRBD1
size: once
CDR3: CSARAYRGNEIQYF
DNA: TGCAGTGCTAGAGCTTACAGGGGGAACGAGATCCAGTACTTC

J: TRBJ2-2
V: TRBV10-3
D: .
size: .
CDR3: CAISVGIGELFF
DNA: TGTGCCATCAGTGTCGGAATCGGGGAGCTGTTTTTT

J: TRBJ1-2
V: TRBV7-9
D: .
size: few
CDR3: CASRPEGVSSLNYGYTF
DNA: TGTGCCAGCAGGCCTGAGGGGGTTTCTTCATTAAACTATGGCTACACCTTC

J: TRBJ1-2
V: TRBV7-9
D: TRBD1
size: .
CDR3: CASSTGTGEGYTF
DNA: TGTGCCAGCAGCACCGGGACAGGTGAAGGCTACACCTTC

J: TRBJ1-2
V: TRBV7-9
D: .
size: few
CDR3: CASITPGQYGYTF
DNA: TGTGCCAGCATAACCCCCGGACAGTATGGCTACACCTTC